This TCR beta chain was captured by sequencing in a study of blood T cell repertoires in COVID-19. The method was immunoSEQ multiplex PCR; TCRdb's version includes in-frame clones alone and lacks a portion of them. Here the sample spans roughly 670,000 clones, about nine tenths being singletons. This CDR3 contains 17 residues. Germline trimming cut 1 base from V and 1 base from J; bases unmatched to any gene: 7. Looked up from germline, CDR1 is SGDLS and CDR2 is YYNGEE. This receptor was obtained from a young woman with acute or convalescent COVID-19. Sequenced sample: peripheral blood. This chain links TRBV9 with TRBJ2-3, with 9 bases identical to TRBD2. The CDR3 region has the DNA TGTGCCAGCAGCGTAACCCGGACTAGCGAAGGCACAGATACGCAGTATTTT. As protein: CASSVTRTSEGTDTQYF.